The next 30 T cell receptor beta chains were all read from a single sample in a study of blood T cell repertoires in COVID-19. The repertoire was sequenced with immunoSEQ multiplex PCR; TCRdb's copy has only in-frame clones and lacks some. The repertoire has 17,000 or so clones, approximately 80% of them found once; the top ten carry 20% to 25%. Sequenced input: peripheral blood. All receptors come from a man aged 60-69 years with active or convalescent COVID-19.

The chain has TRBV24-1 and TRBJ2-3; 8 bases agree with TRBD1. Trimming at V came to 5 bases and at J to 6 bases, leaving 6 bases not matched to a gene. The V gene's germline CDR1 is KGHDR and CDR2 SFDVKD. CDR3 size: 14 residues. DNA of the CDR3: TGTGCCACCAGTGTAACAGGGGGTATCGATACGCAGTATTTT. Protein: CATSVTGGIDTQYF.

This clone was found a few times. The V and J genes are TRBV24-1 and TRBJ2-3; 8 bases line up with TRBD1. Trimming cost V 5 bases and J 1 base; bases outside gene matches: 7. The CDR3 runs to 16 residues. Germline CDR1 is KGHDR and CDR2 is SFDVKD. The CDR3: CATSGARGPRTDTQYF. CDR3 in DNA: TGTGCCACCAGTGGCGCCAGGGGGCCCCGCACAGATACGCAGTATTTT.

The rearrangement links TRBV14 to TRBJ2-7, with 9 bases aligning to TRBD1. The CDR3 totals 14 residues. The V segment lost 4 bases and the J segment 7 bases; nucleotides outside the gene matches: 8. The germline gives CDR1 SGHDN, CDR2 FVKESK. The CDR3 loop is CASSRDRGSREQYF. CDR3 sequence (DNA): TGTGCCAGCAGCCGAGACAGGGGGTCGAGGGAGCAGTACTTC.

This clone was found once. The V and J genes are TRBV6-1 and TRBJ1-1; the D is unclear. The germline gives CDR1 MNHNS, CDR2 SASEGT. The CDR3 runs 15 residues. V lost 0 bases and J lost 1, with 9 bases in between. CDR3 nucleotides: TGTGCCAGCAGTGAAGCTTTGGGGAGGAACACTGAAGCTTTCTTT. Translation: CASSEALGRNTEAFF.

The gene calls are TRBV6-5 and TRBJ1-5, with TRBD1 as a possible D gene (5 bases). With 6 bases removed from V and 6 bases from J, the gap between germline ends came to 15 bases. The CDR3 loop spans 14 amino acids. Germline V lookup: CDR1 MNHEY, CDR2 SVGAGI. The CDR3 reads CASSSSLGGQPQHF. The CDR3 bases are TGTGCCAGCAGCTCCAGTTTGGGGGGTCAGCCCCAGCATTTT.

This chain connects TRBV24-1 to TRBJ1-5; TRBD1 matches at 10 bases. The CDR3 length is 19 residues. CDR1 and CDR2 (germline): KGHDR, SFDVKD. Trimming cost V 7 bases and J 0 bases; bases outside gene matches: 14. CDR3 in amino acids: CATRASGTGVLYSNQPQHF. The CDR3 nucleotides read TGTGCCACCAGGGCTTCCGGGACAGGGGTCCTTTATAGCAATCAGCCCCAGCATTTT.

The chain is built from TRBV5-8 and TRBJ1-4; the match to TRBD1 covers 8 bases. The J segment lost 6 bases and the V segment lost 4 bases, leaving 5 bases of the junction unmatched. This CDR3 has 14 amino acids. From germline, CDR1 is SGHTS and CDR2 YDEGEE. The CDR3 loop reads CASSPRTGYEKLFF. The CDR3 nucleotides are TGTGCCAGCAGCCCTCGGACAGGGTATGAAAAACTGTTTTTT.

V gene TRBV2 combines with J gene TRBJ1-2; the D gene is possibly TRBD1 (6 bases). The CDR3 has 14 amino acids. Trimming shortened V by 3 bases and J by 0 bases, and 8 bases separated the two germline ends. Germline values: CDR1 SNHLY, CDR2 FYNNEI. The CDR3 loop reads CASSERQANYGYTF. CDR3 DNA sequence: TGTGCCAGCAGTGAGAGACAGGCTAACTATGGCTACACCTTC.

In the case of this clone: One end of the junction does not line up with germline, which may come from a read error. The V call is TRBV3-1 (or the pseudogene TRBV3-2), the J call TRBJ2-7, with a possible D match to TRBD1 (5 bases). Germline V lookup: CDR1 LGHDT, CDR2 YNNKEL (reference sequence). CDR3 length equals 14 residues. In nucleotides, the CDR3 is TGTGCCAGCACCCAATCAAGGGGCCCCTACGAGCAGTACTTC. Translated: CASTQSRGPYEQYF.

This chain connects TRBV5-6 to TRBJ1-2, with TRBD1 matching 10 bases. Trimming took 4 bases from V and 4 from J; bases not matched to a gene: 7. CDR3 length: 15 residues. Germline V lookup: CDR1 SGHDT, CDR2 YYEEEE. The CDR3 region has the DNA TGTGCCAGCAGCGTCCGACAGGGGGCGGCCTATGGCTACACCTTC. This encodes CASSVRQGAAYGYTF. The whole variable domain, remainder taken from reference TRBV5-6 and TRBJ1-2, is DAGVTQSPTHLIKTRGQQVTLRCSPKSGHDTVSWYQQALGQGPQFIFQYYEEEERQRGNFPDRFSGHQFPNYSSELNVNALLLGDSALYLCASSVRQGAAYGYTFGSGTRLTVV.

The sample holds a few counts of this clone. The rearrangement links TRBV30 to TRBJ1-6; possible D gene TRBD1, 5 bases. Between the trimmed V and J ends, which lost 7 bases and 6 bases, there was a span of 13 bases. The length of the CDR3 is 13 residues. CDR1 and CDR2 (germline): GTSNPN, SVGIG (reference sequence). The CDR3: CAFATGGNSPLHF. In DNA, the CDR3 is TGTGCCTTTGCTACGGGGGGTAATTCACCCCTCCACTTT.

By share of the sample, this clone is large. The chain has TRBV6-5 and TRBJ2-5, with 8 bases aligning to TRBD2. The CDR3 consists of 14 residues. CDR1 and CDR2 (germline): MNHEY, SVGAGI. The trim removed 2 bases at V and 7 bases at J, leaving 6 bases unmatched. DNA of the CDR3: TGTGCCAGCAGTTACAGCGGGAGTGTAGTGACCCAGTACTTC. Protein sequence: CASSYSGSVVTQYF.

This clone was seen more than once but under ten times. The chain is built from TRBV20-1 and TRBJ2-7; 12 bases match TRBD2. The CDR3 runs to 15 residues. Trimming took 3 bases from V and 6 from J; bases not matched to a gene: 9. Germline CDR1 DFQATT, CDR2 SNEGSKA (reference sequence). The CDR3 coding sequence is TGCAGTGCTAGTGGGATACTAGCGGGGGGCCTCGAGCAGTACTTC. It translates to CSASGILAGGLEQYF.

The genes are TRBV7-9 and TRBJ2-1; D remains ambiguous. The germline V gene encodes CDR1 SEHNR and CDR2 FQNEAQ (reference sequence). The CDR3 runs 14 residues. The V end was cut by 1 base, the J end by 0 bases, with 4 bases between. In nucleotides, the CDR3 is TGTGCCAGCAGCTTAGATAGCTCCTACAATGAGCAGTTCTTC. This gives the protein CASSLDSSYNEQFF.

The rearrangement joins TRBV12-3 or TRBV12-4 to TRBJ1-1; a possible D gene is TRBD1 (6 bases). This CDR3 has 13 amino acids. The V end lost 5 bases, the J end lost 1 base, and 8 bases lay between the germline ends. Here the CDR3 reads CASSPRGNTEAFF. The DNA for the CDR3 is TGTGCCAGCAGTCCCAGGGGGAACACTGAAGCTTTCTTT.

The CDR3 bases are TGTGCCAGCAGTGATGTCTCTAGCGGGAGGTTCAATGAGCAGTTCTTC. Translated, it gives CASSDVSSGRFNEQFF. The rearrangement links TRBV6-1 to TRBJ2-1; 11 nucleotides align to TRBD2. V trimming: 3 bases; J trimming: 6 bases; junction bases outside the gene matches: 7. The CDR3 totals 16 residues. Germline assignment: CDR1 MNHNS and CDR2 SASEGT.

The rearrangement links TRBV5-1 to TRBJ1-1; 9 bases fit TRBD1. J lost 1 base, V lost 4 bases, and 2 bases had no gene match. Germline assignment: CDR1 SGHRS and CDR2 YFSETQ. The CDR3 contains 14 residues. In nucleotides, the CDR3 is TGCGCCAGCAGCATGGACAGGGGGAACACTGAAGCTTTCTTT. Amino acids: CASSMDRGNTEAFF.

J is TRBJ1-5 and V is TRBV28, with 7 bases fitting TRBD1. Germline V gene sequence: CDR1 MDHEN, CDR2 SYDVKM. J gave up 5 bases and V 6 bases, and 10 bases lay outside the gene matches. This CDR3 is built from 15 residues. DNA of the CDR3: TGTGCCAGCAGGCTTCCTGACAGGGATGATCAGCCCCAGCATTTT. This translates into CASRLPDRDDQPQHF.

The chain employs TRBV15 and TRBJ2-3; D perhaps matches TRBD2 (6 bases). Trimming left V 0 bases short and J 3 bases short, with 7 bases between. Looked up from germline, CDR1 is LNHNV and CDR2 is YYDKDF (reference sequence). The CDR3 covers 14 residues. The CDR3 bases are TGTGCCACCAGCAGAGAGGGGAGGACAGATACGCAGTATTTT. Protein: CATSREGRTDTQYF. The full variable domain, rest sourced from reference TRBV15 and TRBJ2-3, is DAMVIQNPRYQVTQFGKPVTLSCSQTLNHNVMYWYQQKSSQAPKLLFHYYDKDFNNEADTPDNFQSRRPNTSFCFLDIRSPGLGDTAMYLCATSREGRTDTQYFGPGTRLTVL.

This clone was found a few times. The genes are TRBV7-2 and TRBJ2-7, with D perhaps matching TRBD1 (6 bases). The CDR3 has 15 amino acids. Trimming removed 1 base from V and 4 bases from J, with 14 bases in between. Germline CDR1 reads SGHTA; CDR2 reads FQGNSA. The DNA of the CDR3 is TGTGCCAGCAGCTTAGGGTGGGGGCTTTCGTACGAGCAGTACTTC. As protein: CASSLGWGLSYEQYF.

The genes are TRBV5-4 and TRBJ2-7, with 10 bases fitting TRBD2. Germline CDR1 reads SGHNT; CDR2 reads YYREEE (reference sequence). Trimming removed 4 bases from V and 2 bases from J; junction bases left unmatched: 6. CDR3 length equals 15 residues. CDR3: CASSPSGGQTYEQYF. The CDR3 bases are TGTGCCAGCAGCCCTAGCGGGGGCCAAACCTACGAGCAGTACTTC.

The rearrangement uses TRBV14 and TRBJ2-3; possibly TRBD2 for D (6 bases). V was cut by 4 bases and J by 6 bases, with 17 bases left in between. Germline V gives CDR1 SGHDN, CDR2 FVKESK. The CDR3 length is 15 residues. The CDR3 bases are TGTGCCAGCAGCCTGAGGGACTTATTGTCGGATACGCAGTATTTT. This translates into CASSLRDLLSDTQYF. Full variable domain (rest looked up from reference TRBV14 and TRBJ2-3): EAGVTQFPSHSVIEKGQTVTLRCDPISGHDNLYWYRRVMGKEIKFLLHFVKESKQDESGMPNNRFLAERTGGTYSTLKVQPAELEDSGVYFCASSLRDLLSDTQYFGPGTRLTVL.

This clone occurred a few times. The chain uses TRBV11-2 and TRBJ1-5; 8 bases are a match to TRBD1. The CDR3 consists of 13 residues. V lost 3 bases to trimming and J lost 6 bases; unmatched junction nucleotides: 1. Germline CDR1 reads SGHAT; CDR2 reads FQNNGV. CDR3 nucleotides: TGTGCCAGCAGCTTCCAGGGGGCTCAGCCCCAGCATTTT. This translates into CASSFQGAQPQHF.

This chain joins TRBV24-1 and TRBJ1-2, with D hard to call. The CDR3 has 14 residues. Germline V lookup: CDR1 KGHDR, CDR2 SFDVKD. V gave up 3 bases and J gave up 6 bases, with 13 bases separating them. The CDR3 bases are TGTGCCACCAGTGATCCCCGGGGTAGAGATGGCTACACCTTC. Translating it yields CATSDPRGRDGYTF.

The chain couples TRBV4-2 to TRBJ2-3; possibly TRBD1 for D (5 bases). CDR1 is LGHNA, CDR2 YNFKEQ, per germline. Trimming pared 5 bases from V and 1 base from J, leaving 13 bases between. This CDR3 comprises 15 residues. CDR3 in amino acids: CASSSTVLGTDTQYF. The CDR3 DNA reads TGTGCCAGCAGCTCGACAGTGTTAGGCACAGATACGCAGTATTTT.

V gene TRBV6-4 combines with J gene TRBJ2-3, with 7 bases that match TRBD2. J was trimmed by 4 bases and V by 2 bases; bases with no gene match: 3. The CDR3 runs to 14 residues. Germline CDR1 reads MRHNA; CDR2 reads SNTAGT. The CDR3 spells CASSDGAGADTQYF. The CDR3, as DNA: TGTGCCAGCAGTGACGGGGCGGGAGCAGATACGCAGTATTTT.

The rearrangement links TRBV29-1 to TRBJ2-6; the match to TRBD1 covers 9 bases. Germline V gene data show CDR1 as SQVTM and CDR2 as ANQGSEA. This CDR3 is 19 amino acids long. J gave up 0 bases and V 3 bases, and 12 bases lay outside the gene matches. The CDR3 reads CSVDAQGASTFSGANVLTF. DNA of the CDR3: TGCAGCGTTGACGCACAGGGGGCGAGTACTTTCTCTGGGGCCAACGTCCTGACTTTC.

The chain recombines TRBV29-1 with TRBJ2-5, with a weak D call TRBD2 (7 bases). Germline V gene data show CDR1 as SQVTM and CDR2 as ANQGSEA. Trimming cost V 8 bases and J 5 bases, with 21 bases left between them. There are 14 residues in the CDR3. The CDR3 loop is CSQAPRGAGETQYF. The CDR3 DNA sequence: TGCAGCCAAGCGCCCCGGGGGGCCGGGGAGACCCAGTACTTC.

The V call is TRBV9, the J call TRBJ2-1, with 12 bases that match TRBD2. The junction had 12 bases not matched to a gene; V was cut back by 2 bases and J by 9 bases. CDR3 length equals 17 residues. In germline, CDR1 is SGDLS, CDR2 YYNGEE. CDR3 sequence: CASSVTSGGFGGFEQFF. CDR3 bases: TGTGCCAGCAGCGTGACTAGCGGGGGTTTCGGGGGATTTGAGCAGTTCTTC.

CDR3 protein: CASSLEGVLQGMNTEAFF. The CDR3, as DNA: TGTGCCAGCAGCTTAGAGGGGGTTTTACAGGGAATGAACACTGAAGCTTTCTTT. J is TRBJ1-1 and V is TRBV7-9; possible D gene TRBD1, 6 bases. Germline CDR1 reads SEHNR; CDR2 reads FQNEAQ (reference sequence). The CDR3 sequence is 18 residues long. V was clipped by 1 base and J by 0 bases, with 18 bases between them.